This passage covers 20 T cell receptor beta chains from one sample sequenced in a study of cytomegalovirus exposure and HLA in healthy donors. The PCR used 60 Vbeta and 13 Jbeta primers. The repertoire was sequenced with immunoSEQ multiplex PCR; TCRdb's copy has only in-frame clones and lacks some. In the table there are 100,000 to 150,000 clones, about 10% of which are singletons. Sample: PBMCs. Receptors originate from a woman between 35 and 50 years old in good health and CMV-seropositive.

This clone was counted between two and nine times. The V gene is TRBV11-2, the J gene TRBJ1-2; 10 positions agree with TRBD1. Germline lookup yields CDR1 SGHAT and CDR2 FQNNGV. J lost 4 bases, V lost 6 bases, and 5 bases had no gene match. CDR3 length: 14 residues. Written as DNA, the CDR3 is TGTGCCAGCAGTGACAGGGGGCGAGGCTATGGCTACACCTTC. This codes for CASSDRGRGYGYTF.

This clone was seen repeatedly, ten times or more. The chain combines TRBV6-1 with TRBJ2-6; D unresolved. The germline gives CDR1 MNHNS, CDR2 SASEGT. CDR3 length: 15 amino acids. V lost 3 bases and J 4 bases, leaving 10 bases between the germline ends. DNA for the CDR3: TGTGCCAGCAGTGAGGGCCGCTCGGGGGCCAACGTCCTGACTTTC. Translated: CASSEGRSGANVLTF.

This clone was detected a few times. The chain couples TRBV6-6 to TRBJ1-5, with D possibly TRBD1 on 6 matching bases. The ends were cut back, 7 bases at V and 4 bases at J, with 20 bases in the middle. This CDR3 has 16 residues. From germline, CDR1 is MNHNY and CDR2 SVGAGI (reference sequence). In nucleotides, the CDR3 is TGTGCCAGCAAACCCGGGGGGGGGCCCCCTAATCAGCCCCAGCATTTT. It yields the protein CASKPGGGPPNQPQHF.

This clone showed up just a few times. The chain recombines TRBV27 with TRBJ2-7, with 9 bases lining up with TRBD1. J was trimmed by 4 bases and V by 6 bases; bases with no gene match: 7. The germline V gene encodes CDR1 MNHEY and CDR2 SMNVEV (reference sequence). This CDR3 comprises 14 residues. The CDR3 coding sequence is TGTGCCAGCAGCCCCGGGACAGGGCTTTACGAGCAGTACTTC. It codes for CASSPGTGLYEQYF.

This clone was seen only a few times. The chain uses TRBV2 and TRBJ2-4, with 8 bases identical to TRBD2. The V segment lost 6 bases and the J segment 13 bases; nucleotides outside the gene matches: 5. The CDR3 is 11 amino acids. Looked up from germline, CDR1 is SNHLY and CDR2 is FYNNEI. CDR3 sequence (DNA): TGTGCCAGCAGCCTTTTAGCGGGGCAGTACTTC. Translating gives CASSLLAGQYF.

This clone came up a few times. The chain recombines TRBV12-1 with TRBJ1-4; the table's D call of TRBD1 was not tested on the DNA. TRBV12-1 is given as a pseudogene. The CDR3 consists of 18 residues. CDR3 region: CASSFIHETGLLREKLFF. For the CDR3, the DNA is TGTGCCAGCAGCTTTATTCACGAGACAGGGTTACTTAGGGAAAAACTGTTTTTT.

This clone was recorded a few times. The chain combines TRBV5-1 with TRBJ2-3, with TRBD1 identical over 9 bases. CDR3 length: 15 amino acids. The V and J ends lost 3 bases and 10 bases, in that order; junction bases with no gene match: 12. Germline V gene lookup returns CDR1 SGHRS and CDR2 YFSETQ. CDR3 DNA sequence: TGCGCCAGCAGCTCCACCGGGACAGGGATCTGGTCGCAGTATTTT. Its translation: CASSSTGTGIWSQYF.

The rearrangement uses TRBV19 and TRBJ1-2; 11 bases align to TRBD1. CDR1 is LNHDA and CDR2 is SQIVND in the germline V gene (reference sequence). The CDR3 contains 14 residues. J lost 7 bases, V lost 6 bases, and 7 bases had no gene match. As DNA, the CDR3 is TGTGCCAGTAGCAGGACAGGGGGCGTTTTTGGCTACACCTTC. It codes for CASSRTGGVFGYTF.

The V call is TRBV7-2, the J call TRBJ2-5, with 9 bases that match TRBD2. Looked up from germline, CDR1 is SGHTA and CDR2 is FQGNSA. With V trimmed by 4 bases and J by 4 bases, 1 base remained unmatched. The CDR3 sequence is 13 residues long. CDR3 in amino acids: CASSSAGGETQYF. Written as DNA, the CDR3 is TGTGCCAGCAGCTCAGCGGGAGGAGAGACCCAGTACTTC.

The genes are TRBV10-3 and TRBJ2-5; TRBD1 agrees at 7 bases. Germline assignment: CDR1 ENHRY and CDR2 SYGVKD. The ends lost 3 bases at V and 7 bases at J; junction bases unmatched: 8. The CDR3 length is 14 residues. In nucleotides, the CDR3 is TGTGCCATCAGTGACCTCCCTCGACAGGGGACCCAGTACTTC. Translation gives CAISDLPRQGTQYF.

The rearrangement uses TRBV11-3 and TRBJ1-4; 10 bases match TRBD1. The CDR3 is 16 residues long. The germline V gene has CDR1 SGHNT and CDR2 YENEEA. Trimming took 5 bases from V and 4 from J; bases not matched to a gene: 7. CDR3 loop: CASSRGQGLGNEKLFF. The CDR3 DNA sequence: TGTGCCAGCAGCCGGGGACAGGGGTTGGGTAATGAAAAACTGTTTTTT.

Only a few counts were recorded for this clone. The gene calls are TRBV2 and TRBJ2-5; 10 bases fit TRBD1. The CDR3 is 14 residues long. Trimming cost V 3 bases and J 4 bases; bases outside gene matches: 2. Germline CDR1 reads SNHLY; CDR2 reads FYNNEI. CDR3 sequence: CASSEGQGLETQYF. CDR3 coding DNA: TGTGCCAGCAGTGAGGGACAGGGGCTAGAGACCCAGTACTTC. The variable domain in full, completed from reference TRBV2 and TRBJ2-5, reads EPEVTQTPSHQVTQMGQEVILRCVPISNHLYFYWYRQILGQKVEFLVSFYNNEISEKSEIFDDQFSVERPDGSNFTLKIRSTKLEDSAMYFCASSEGQGLETQYFGPGTRLLVL.

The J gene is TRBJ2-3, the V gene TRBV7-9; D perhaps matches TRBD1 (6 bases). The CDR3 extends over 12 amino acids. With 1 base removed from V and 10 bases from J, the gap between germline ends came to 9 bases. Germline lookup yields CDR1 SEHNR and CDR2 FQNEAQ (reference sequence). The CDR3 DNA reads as TGTGCCAGCAGCTTAGGGGGGCCGGCGCAGTATTTT. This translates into CASSLGGPAQYF.

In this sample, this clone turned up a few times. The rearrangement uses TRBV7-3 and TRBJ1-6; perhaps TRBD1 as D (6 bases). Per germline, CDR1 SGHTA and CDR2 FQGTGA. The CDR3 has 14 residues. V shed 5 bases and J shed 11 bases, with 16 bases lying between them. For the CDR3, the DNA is TGTGCCAGCAGCACGGACCTGCCAGGGGCACCCCTCCACTTT. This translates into CASSTDLPGAPLHF.

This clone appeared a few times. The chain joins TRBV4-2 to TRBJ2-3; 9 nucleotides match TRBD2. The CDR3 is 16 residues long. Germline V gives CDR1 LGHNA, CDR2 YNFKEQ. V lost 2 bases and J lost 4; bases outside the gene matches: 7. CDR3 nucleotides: TGTGCCAGCAGCCAACATCCGGGACTAGCTCCAGATACGCAGTATTTT. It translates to CASSQHPGLAPDTQYF.

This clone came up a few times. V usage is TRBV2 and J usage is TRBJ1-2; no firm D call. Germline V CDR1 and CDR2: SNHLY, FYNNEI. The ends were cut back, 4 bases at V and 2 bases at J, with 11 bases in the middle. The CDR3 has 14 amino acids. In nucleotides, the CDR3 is TGTGCCAGCAGTGGCAGCGGCAACAACTATGGCTACACCTTC. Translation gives CASSGSGNNYGYTF.

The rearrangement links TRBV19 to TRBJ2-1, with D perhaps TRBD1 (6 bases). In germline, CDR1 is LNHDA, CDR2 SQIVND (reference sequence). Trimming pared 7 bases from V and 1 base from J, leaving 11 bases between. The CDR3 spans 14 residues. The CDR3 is CASNPDRSYNEQFF. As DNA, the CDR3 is TGTGCCAGTAATCCCGACAGGTCCTACAATGAGCAGTTCTTC.

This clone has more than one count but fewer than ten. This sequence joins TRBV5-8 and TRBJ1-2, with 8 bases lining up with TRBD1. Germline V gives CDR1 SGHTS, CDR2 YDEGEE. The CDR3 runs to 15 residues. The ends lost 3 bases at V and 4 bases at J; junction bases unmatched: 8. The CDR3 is CASSWSWTGTYGYTF. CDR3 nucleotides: TGTGCCAGCAGCTGGTCCTGGACAGGGACCTATGGCTACACCTTC.

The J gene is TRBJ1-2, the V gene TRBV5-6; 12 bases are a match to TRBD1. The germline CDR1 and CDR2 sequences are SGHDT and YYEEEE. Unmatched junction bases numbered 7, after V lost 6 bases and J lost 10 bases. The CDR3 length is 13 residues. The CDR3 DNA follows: TGTGCCAGCACGGGACAGGGGGCCCCGTCCTACACCTTC. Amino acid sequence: CASTGQGAPSYTF.

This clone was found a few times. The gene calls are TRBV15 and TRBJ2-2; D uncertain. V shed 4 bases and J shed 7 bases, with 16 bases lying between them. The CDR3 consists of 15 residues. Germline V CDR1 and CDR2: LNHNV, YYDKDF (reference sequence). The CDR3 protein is CATSIGPLRGGELFF. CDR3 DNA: TGTGCCACCAGCATAGGCCCCCTAAGAGGCGGGGAGCTGTTTTTT.